The T cell receptor (beta chain) under discussion was sequenced for a study of cytomegalovirus exposure and HLA in healthy donors. Study-level points and caveats: According to reports, the classifier identified cytomegalovirus status with high specificity and sensitivity.

Profiling relied on immunoSEQ multiplex PCR, and the TCRdb table lists in-frame clones only, not all of them. The sample shows more than 60,000 clones, 75% to 90% of them seen only once. The CDR3 is made up of 15 amino acids. V dropped 4 bases and J dropped 4 bases, with 13 bases sitting between them. The germline V gene has CDR1 MGHRA and CDR2 YSYEKL. The donors were members of the validation cohort, which comprised about 130 subjects and was separate from the first cohort of some 680 subjects. As concerns this clone: Its antigen is as yet unknown.

The clonotype was recovered from a woman under 30 in good health and CMV-seronegative. The chain joins TRBV4-1 to TRBJ2-2; the D gene is possibly TRBD2 (7 bases). The material sequenced was PBMCs. The CDR3 DNA follows: TGCGCCAGCAGCCTACTAGGGGGGGCCACCGGGGAGCTGTTTTTT. It codes for CASSLLGGATGELFF.